The T cell receptor beta chain under discussion was sequenced for a study of technical replicates of blood from a few donors. Profiled with immunoSEQ multiplex PCR; TCRdb holds only in-frame clones, not every one. Among 60,000 to 90,000 clones listed, approximately 97% were seen once. The CDR3 is made up of 13 amino acids. Germline V gene lookup returns CDR1 SGHDN and CDR2 FVKESK. Trimming took 4 bases from V and 6 from J; bases not matched to a gene: 0. This receptor was taken from a human donor in good health. V is TRBV14 and J is TRBJ1-5, with 10 bases matching TRBD1. The sample consisted of T cells isolated from PBMCs. The CDR3 here is CASSRDRGQPQHF. The CDR3, as DNA: TGTGCCAGCAGCCGGGACAGGGGTCAGCCCCAGCATTTT. The variable domain in full, completed from reference TRBV14 and TRBJ1-5, reads EAGVTQFPSHSVIEKGQTVTLRCDPISGHDNLYWYRRVMGKEIKFLLHFVKESKQDESGMPNNRFLAERTGGTYSTLKVQPAELEDSGVYFCASSRDRGQPQHFGDGTRLSIL.